What follows describes a single T cell receptor (beta chain). CDR3 size: 15 residues. Germline V gives CDR1 SGHVS, CDR2 FQNEAQ. Trimming took 3 bases from V and 5 from J, leaving 16 bases between them. Using immunoSEQ multiplex PCR, the repertoire was profiled, and TCRdb retains in-frame clones only, with some absent. The sample carries hundreds of thousands of clones, about 93% recorded once. In assigning cohorts, the study relied on participant-reported clinical history. The recovered donors of Cohort 3 showed two negative PCRs, clearance, or symptom resolution. These data belong to a study of blood T cell repertoires in COVID-19. On the study more broadly: T cells, B-cell-depleted T cells, or PBMCs provided the cDNA or gDNA that served as material.

Sequenced input: PBMCs or T cells enriched from blood (not recorded which). The clonotype was recovered from a woman aged 18-29 years who had recovered from COVID-19. The chain recombines TRBV7-8 with TRBJ1-2; D gene uncertain. CDR3 coding DNA: TGTGCCAGCAGCTTGGTTTCCTCGGACTCTTATGGCTACACCTTC. Translating it yields CASSLVSSDSYGYTF. Using reference TRBV7-8 and TRBJ1-2 for the parts outside the CDR3, the full variable domain is GAGVSQSPRYKVAKRGQDVALRCDPISGHVSLFWYQQALGQGPEFLTYFQNEAQLDKSGLPSDRFFAERPEGSVSTLKIQRTQQEDSAVYLCASSLVSSDSYGYTFGSGTRLTVV.